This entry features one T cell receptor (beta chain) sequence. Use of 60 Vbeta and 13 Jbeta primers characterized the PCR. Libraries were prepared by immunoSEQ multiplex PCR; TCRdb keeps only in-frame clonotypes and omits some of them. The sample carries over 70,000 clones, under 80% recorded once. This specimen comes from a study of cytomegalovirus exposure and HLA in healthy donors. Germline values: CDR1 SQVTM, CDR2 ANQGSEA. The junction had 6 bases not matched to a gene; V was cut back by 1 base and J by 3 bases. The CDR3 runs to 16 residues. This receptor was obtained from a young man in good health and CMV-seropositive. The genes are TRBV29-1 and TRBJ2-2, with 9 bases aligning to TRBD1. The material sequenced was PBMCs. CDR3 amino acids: CSVEARDRVYTGELFF. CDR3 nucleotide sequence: TGCAGCGTTGAAGCTCGGGACAGGGTGTACACCGGGGAGCTGTTTTTT.